This is a list of T cell receptor beta chains from one sample in a study of OX40 agonist ivuxolimab in advanced cancers. Here immunoSEQ multiplex PCR was the method, and the copy in TCRdb shows in-frame clones only, minus some. The table includes roughly 63,000 clones, about 88% detected once. The source material was CD4+ or CD8+ T cells sorted from blood, sampled in a trial of the OX40 agonist ivuxolimab. The receptors come from an adult with an advanced solid tumor such as melanoma, head and neck, liver or kidney cancer. The CDR3 runs from the conserved cysteine through the conserved F or W. Fields, in order: J gene, D gene, clone size, V gene, CDR3 protein, CDR3 DNA. The D gene is left open where the match is weak. Clone size, where shown, is once, few, many, or a class for clones that have expanded.

TRBJ2-2	-	-	TRBV6-6	CASTLDSGGELFF	TGTGCCAGCACCCTCGACTCCGGGGGGGAGCTGTTTTTT
TRBJ1-5	-	once	TRBV19	CASSMRIDWVLSNQPQHF	TGTGCCAGTAGTATGAGGATCGATTGGGTCCTTAGCAATCAGCCCCAGCATTTT
TRBJ1-2	-	once	TRBV5-5	CASSFGRLDYGYTF	TGTGCCAGCAGCTTCGGGCGGCTGGACTATGGCTACACCTTC
TRBJ2-7	-	-	TRBV27	CASSAYEQYF	TGTGCCAGCAGTGCCTACGAGCAGTACTTC
TRBJ2-7	-	-	TRBV27	CASSLDQGYPYEQYF	TGTGCCAGCAGTTTGGATCAGGGATACCCCTACGAGCAGTACTTC
TRBJ1-2	-	-	TRBV6-1	CASDRPNGYTF	TGTGCCAGCGACCGGCCAAATGGCTACACCTTC
TRBJ2-3	TRBD2	-	TRBV7-9	CASILADSTDTQYF	TGTGCCAGCATCCTAGCGGATAGCACAGATACGCAGTATTTT
TRBJ2-7	-	-	TRBV6-1	CASRIKGLSPYEQYF	TGTGCCAGCAGGATAAAGGGGCTATCTCCCTACGAGCAGTACTTC
TRBJ2-1	TRBD2	-	TRBV2	CASSGLGLAVYNEQFF	TGTGCCAGCAGTGGACTGGGACTAGCGGTGTACAATGAGCAGTTCTTC
TRBJ2-2	-	once	TRBV19	CASDDNTGELFF	TGTGCCAGTGACGATAACACCGGGGAGCTGTTTTTT
TRBJ1-1	-	few	TRBV5-1	CASNALMNTEAFF	TGCGCCAGCAATGCGTTGATGAACACTGAAGCTTTCTTT
TRBJ2-1	-	-	TRBV10-2	CATVLASSYNEQFF	TGCGCCACAGTCCTAGCTAGCTCCTACAATGAGCAGTTCTTC
TRBJ2-7	-	-	TRBV14	CASSLGMGYEQYF	TGTGCCAGCAGCCTTGGAATGGGCTACGAGCAGTACTTC
TRBJ1-5	TRBD1	-	TRBV5-1	CASSLVGGGQPQHF	TGCGCCAGCAGCTTGGTAGGGGGCGGTCAGCCCCAGCATTTT
TRBJ2-1	TRBD2	once	TRBV10-3	CAISESTGGLSEQFF	TGTGCCATCAGTGAGTCTACGGGGGGGCTCTCTGAGCAGTTCTTC
TRBJ2-5	-	-	TRBV19	CASSMVGWETQYF	TGTGCCAGTAGTATGGTGGGATGGGAGACCCAGTACTTC
TRBJ2-1	-	-	TRBV2	CASPLVGGDSYNEQFF	TGTGCCAGCCCCCTAGTAGGCGGGGACTCCTACAATGAGCAGTTCTTC
TRBJ2-1	-	-	TRBV27	CASTWVAGDNEQFF	TGTGCCAGCACCTGGGTTGCAGGGGACAATGAGCAGTTCTTC
TRBJ1-1	-	-	TRBV2	CASSPLGEAFF	TGTGCCAGCAGCCCCCTGGGGGAAGCTTTCTTT
TRBJ2-7	TRBD1	-	TRBV5-6	CASSSDRGVVGQYF	TGTGCCAGCAGCTCAGACAGGGGAGTTGTCGGGCAGTACTTC
TRBJ1-5	-	-	TRBV14	CASSQGINQPQHF	TGTGCCAGCAGCCAAGGGATCAATCAGCCCCAGCATTTT
TRBJ2-1	TRBD1	-	TRBV7-8	CATTPGGEEQFF	TGTGCCACCACCCCAGGGGGTGAAGAGCAGTTCTTC
TRBJ1-1	-	-	TRBV6-1	CASSEGTGGTEAFF	TGTGCCAGCAGTGAAGGGACGGGTGGCACTGAAGCTTTCTTT
TRBJ2-1	-	-	TRBV10-3	CAITSADNEQFF	TGTGCCATCACTAGCGCGGACAATGAGCAGTTCTTC
TRBJ2-5	TRBD1	-	TRBV7-9	CASSFGPGQGAETQYF	TGTGCCAGCAGCTTTGGGCCGGGACAGGGGGCCGAGACCCAGTACTTC
TRBJ2-7	-	-	TRBV19	CASSIGRGSGYEQYF	TGTGCCAGTAGTATCGGCAGGGGCTCGGGTTACGAGCAGTACTTC
TRBJ2-3	-	-	TRBV7-7	CASSLAGFTDTQYF	TGTGCCAGCAGCTTAGCGGGGTTCACAGATACGCAGTATTTT
TRBJ2-7	TRBD1	-	TRBV19	CASSSGQVSEQYF	TGTGCCAGTAGTTCCGGACAGGTCTCCGAGCAGTACTTC
TRBJ2-7	-	once	TRBV28	CASSLAGSNYEQYF	TGTGCCAGCAGTTTAGCGGGCTCAAACTACGAGCAGTACTTC
TRBJ1-1	-	-	TRBV5-6	CASSRRIGMVEAFF	TGTGCCAGCAGCCGCAGGATCGGTATGGTTGAAGCTTTCTTT
TRBJ2-5	-	-	TRBV7-9	CASSLAAAGRPRETQYF	TGTGCCAGCAGCTTAGCTGCGGCGGGCAGGCCCAGGGAGACCCAGTACTTC
TRBJ2-5	-	-	TRBV9	CASSVGGMVETQYF	TGTGCCAGCAGCGTCGGAGGGATGGTGGAGACCCAGTACTTC
TRBJ2-1	TRBD1	once	TRBV6-5	CASSAGTDYNEQFF	TGTGCCAGCAGTGCCGGGACAGACTACAATGAGCAGTTCTTC
TRBJ2-1	TRBD2	-	TRBV5-6	CASSLDTSGVYNEQFF	TGTGCCAGCAGCTTGGATACTAGCGGGGTTTACAATGAGCAGTTCTTC
TRBJ2-3	-	-	TRBV27	CASSLVGPTDTQYF	TGTGCCAGCAGTTTAGTGGGGCCCACAGATACGCAGTATTTT
TRBJ1-2	-	-	TRBV2	CASTGGRSGYTF	TGTGCCAGCACCGGGGGCAGGTCGGGCTACACCTTC
TRBJ2-5	TRBD1	-	TRBV27	CASSLRGGQGGETQYF	TGTGCCAGCAGTTTAAGAGGGGGACAGGGTGGAGAGACCCAGTACTTC
TRBJ2-2	-	-	TRBV28	CASRNNAGELFF	TGTGCCAGCAGGAATAATGCCGGGGAGCTGTTTTTT
TRBJ2-3	TRBD2	-	TRBV6-1	CASGRLAGGVDTQYF	TGTGCCAGCGGGAGACTAGCGGGAGGGGTAGATACGCAGTATTTT
TRBJ1-2	-	-	TRBV9	CASSVGNGRGTDGYTF	TGTGCCAGCAGCGTAGGGAATGGCAGGGGAACGGATGGCTACACCTTC
TRBJ1-1	-	-	TRBV27	CASRPALATEAFF	TGTGCCAGCAGACCTGCCCTAGCCACTGAAGCTTTCTTT
TRBJ1-5	-	-	TRBV27	CASSLGGNVQPQHF	TGTGCCAGCAGTCTTGGGGGGAACGTTCAGCCCCAGCATTTT
TRBJ2-2	-	-	TRBV27	CASSLGDFAGELFF	TGTGCCAGCAGTTTAGGGGACTTCGCCGGGGAGCTGTTTTTT
TRBJ2-1	-	-	TRBV27	CASSLGGLSYNEQFF	TGTGCCAGCAGTTTGGGGGGGCTCTCCTACAATGAGCAGTTCTTC
TRBJ1-1	-	-	TRBV19	CASSMFTDAEAFF	TGTGCCAGTAGTATGTTCACAGATGCTGAAGCTTTCTTT